This is a list of T cell receptor beta chains from one sample in a study of shared clonotypes between healthy human individuals. Sequencing used immunoSEQ multiplex PCR; TCRdb keeps in-frame clones, though not all of them. The table includes about 680,000 clones, more than 70% detected once. The specimen was memory CD4+ T cells sorted from blood. The source is a woman aged 30 to 39 in good health. Both conserved end residues are part of each CDR3. A D gene is named only where the DNA matches it firmly. Some rows mark clone size as missing; the rest say once, few, many or name a class of expanded clone.

v_call: TRBV5-6; clone_size: -; j_call: TRBJ2-7; d_call: -; cdr3_nt: TGTGCCAGCAGCTGGGACGGGGCTACCTCCTACGAGCAGTACTTC; cdr3_aa: CASSWDGATSYEQYF
v_call: TRBV30; clone_size: few; j_call: TRBJ2-7; d_call: -; cdr3_nt: TGTGCCTGGAGTGTACCTGGGAGGAACCCTCAGGGGTCCTACGAGCAGTACTTC; cdr3_aa: CAWSVPGRNPQGSYEQYF
v_call: TRBV7-9; clone_size: -; j_call: TRBJ1-4; d_call: -; cdr3_nt: TGTGCCAGCACCATTATACTTACCTCGGAAAGCGAAAAACTGTTTTTT; cdr3_aa: CASTIILTSESEKLFF
v_call: TRBV6-6; clone_size: -; j_call: TRBJ2-1; d_call: TRBD2; cdr3_nt: TGTGCCAGCAGGGTAGGGAGCGGGAGTATCGATGAGCAGTTCTTC; cdr3_aa: CASRVGSGSIDEQFF
v_call: TRBV9; clone_size: -; j_call: TRBJ2-7; d_call: TRBD2; cdr3_nt: TGTGCCAGCAGCGGGGGACTAGCGCCCTTCCGGTACGAGCAGTACTTC; cdr3_aa: CASSGGLAPFRYEQYF
v_call: TRBV4-2; clone_size: -; j_call: TRBJ2-5; d_call: -; cdr3_nt: TGTGCCAGCAGCCAAGCACGGGGCGGTTCGGAGACCCAGTACTTC; cdr3_aa: CASSQARGGSETQYF
v_call: TRBV28; clone_size: -; j_call: TRBJ1-1; d_call: -; cdr3_nt: TGTGCCAGCAGGTCCCGGTGGGGCACTGAAGCTTTCTTT; cdr3_aa: CASRSRWGTEAFF
v_call: TRBV29-1; clone_size: once; j_call: TRBJ2-5; d_call: TRBD1; cdr3_nt: TGCAGCGTGACAGGGGGCTGGGCGGGAGGACGAGAGACCCAGTACTTC; cdr3_aa: CSVTGGWAGGRETQYF
v_call: TRBV28; clone_size: -; j_call: TRBJ2-1; d_call: TRBD2; cdr3_nt: TGTGCCAGCAGTTTAAAGTCCGGGAGGGCCCGGTTCTTC; cdr3_aa: CASSLKSGRARFF
v_call: TRBV9; clone_size: -; j_call: TRBJ2-1; d_call: -; cdr3_nt: TGTGCCAGCAGCGTAGTCTCCGGGAGCTCCTACAATGAGCAGTTCTTC; cdr3_aa: CASSVVSGSSYNEQFF
v_call: TRBV4-1; clone_size: -; j_call: TRBJ2-7; d_call: TRBD2; cdr3_nt: TGCGCCAGCAGCCTTATAGCGGGGGACCGACTTTACGAGCAGTACTTC; cdr3_aa: CASSLIAGDRLYEQYF
v_call: TRBV2; clone_size: -; j_call: TRBJ2-5; d_call: TRBD2; cdr3_nt: TGTGCCAGCAGGCTGGGACTAGGCGGACAAGAGACCCAGTACTTC; cdr3_aa: CASRLGLGGQETQYF
v_call: TRBV4-1; clone_size: -; j_call: TRBJ2-7; d_call: TRBD2; cdr3_nt: TGCGCCAGCAGCCAAGCGAGCAGCGGGAGAGGGTCCCCATACGAGCAGTACTTC; cdr3_aa: CASSQASSGRGSPYEQYF
v_call: TRBV28; clone_size: -; j_call: TRBJ1-3; d_call: TRBD1; cdr3_nt: TGTGCCAGCAGCCAACAGGGGCTTAGAAACACCATATATTTT; cdr3_aa: CASSQQGLRNTIYF
v_call: TRBV7-9; clone_size: -; j_call: TRBJ2-7; d_call: TRBD2; cdr3_nt: TGTGCCAGCAGCTTAGAAAGTGGACTAGCGGGAGGTTCCTACGAGCAGTACTTC; cdr3_aa: CASSLESGLAGGSYEQYF
v_call: TRBV2; clone_size: few; j_call: TRBJ2-1; d_call: -; cdr3_nt: TGTGCCAGCAGTGCCGCTCTTGGGGCTTACAATGAGCAGTTCTTC; cdr3_aa: CASSAALGAYNEQFF
v_call: TRBV4-2; clone_size: -; j_call: TRBJ2-1; d_call: TRBD1; cdr3_nt: TGTGCCAGCAGCCAAGAAGGGACAGCCACCTACAATGAGCAGTTCTTC; cdr3_aa: CASSQEGTATYNEQFF
v_call: TRBV19; clone_size: -; j_call: TRBJ1-5; d_call: -; cdr3_nt: TGTGCCAGTAGTCGGGGATATAGCAATCAGCCCCAGCATTTT; cdr3_aa: CASSRGYSNQPQHF
v_call: TRBV6-6; clone_size: once; j_call: TRBJ2-6; d_call: -; cdr3_nt: TGTGCCAGCAGCACTGGGTACCCTGGGGCCAACGTCCTGACTTTC; cdr3_aa: CASSTGYPGANVLTF
v_call: TRBV2; clone_size: -; j_call: TRBJ2-7; d_call: -; cdr3_nt: TGTGCCAGCACCGAAGGCGGCCTGGAAACCTACGAGCAGTACTTC; cdr3_aa: CASTEGGLETYEQYF
v_call: TRBV18; clone_size: many; j_call: TRBJ1-1; d_call: -; cdr3_nt: TGTGCCAGCTCACCCCAGGGGAGCAACACTGAAGCTTTCTTT; cdr3_aa: CASSPQGSNTEAFF
v_call: TRBV9; clone_size: -; j_call: TRBJ2-2; d_call: TRBD2; cdr3_nt: TGTGCCAGCAGCGTAGTGGGGTTAGCGGGAGCCACCGGGGAGCTGTTTTTT; cdr3_aa: CASSVVGLAGATGELFF
v_call: TRBV28; clone_size: -; j_call: TRBJ1-1; d_call: -; cdr3_nt: TGTGCCAGCAGTTATTCGAAAAGCATGGTGGGAGCTTTCTTT; cdr3_aa: CASSYSKSMVGAFF
v_call: TRBV7-3; clone_size: many; j_call: TRBJ2-1; d_call: -; cdr3_nt: TGTGCCAGCAGCTTTGGACAGTACAATGAGCAGTTCTTC; cdr3_aa: CASSFGQYNEQFF
v_call: TRBV6-5; clone_size: -; j_call: TRBJ1-5; d_call: -; cdr3_nt: TGTGCCAGCAGTCCCACGACAGAGATAAATCAGCCCCAGCATTTT; cdr3_aa: CASSPTTEINQPQHF
v_call: TRBV2; clone_size: -; j_call: TRBJ1-1; d_call: -; cdr3_nt: TGTGCCAGCCAGTTTCTGGAAGGTCCCGAAGCTTTCTTT; cdr3_aa: CASQFLEGPEAFF
v_call: TRBV28; clone_size: -; j_call: TRBJ2-7; d_call: -; cdr3_nt: TGTGCCAGCAGTTTATTGAGGGGTGAGCAGTACTTC; cdr3_aa: CASSLLRGEQYF
v_call: TRBV14; clone_size: -; j_call: TRBJ2-5; d_call: -; cdr3_nt: TGTGCCAGCAGCCAAGATCTTGGTGGGAAGCAGTACTTC; cdr3_aa: CASSQDLGGKQYF
v_call: TRBV30; clone_size: -; j_call: TRBJ1-2; d_call: -; cdr3_nt: TGTGCCTGGAGTAGGGGTCAGCCCTTAGGGGGCTACACCTTC; cdr3_aa: CAWSRGQPLGGYTF
v_call: TRBV28; clone_size: -; j_call: TRBJ2-1; d_call: -; cdr3_nt: TGTGCCAGCAGTCCCATGAGGGACATTAGGAATGAGCAGTTCTTC; cdr3_aa: CASSPMRDIRNEQFF
v_call: TRBV5-1; clone_size: -; j_call: TRBJ1-1; d_call: -; cdr3_nt: TGCGCCAGCACCGAAGGGGTGGGCCTGAACACTGAAGCTTTCTTT; cdr3_aa: CASTEGVGLNTEAFF
v_call: TRBV5-4; clone_size: once; j_call: TRBJ1-6; d_call: TRBD1; cdr3_nt: TGTGCCAGCAGCCCGGGACAGGGTTCGCTCGCTTCACCCCTCCACTTT; cdr3_aa: CASSPGQGSLASPLHF
v_call: TRBV29-1; clone_size: -; j_call: TRBJ2-3; d_call: TRBD1; cdr3_nt: TGCAGCGTTGACCCAGGGGGCGCAGATACGCAGTATTTT; cdr3_aa: CSVDPGGADTQYF
v_call: TRBV6-6; clone_size: -; j_call: TRBJ2-7; d_call: -; cdr3_nt: TGTGCCACCGGACCCGGTGGGTACGAGCAGTACTTC; cdr3_aa: CATGPGGYEQYF
v_call: TRBV6-5; clone_size: -; j_call: TRBJ2-2; d_call: -; cdr3_nt: TGTGCCATCTCAGCGGCATCGAACACCGGGGAGCTGTTTTTT; cdr3_aa: CAISAASNTGELFF
v_call: TRBV30; clone_size: -; j_call: TRBJ1-4; d_call: -; cdr3_nt: TGTGCCTGGAGTGATCAGGGTCTAACTAATGAAAAACTGTTTTTT; cdr3_aa: CAWSDQGLTNEKLFF
v_call: TRBV28; clone_size: -; j_call: TRBJ1-4; d_call: TRBD1; cdr3_nt: TGTGCCAGCAGCTTGTCCGGACAGGCTAATGAAAAACTGTTTTTT; cdr3_aa: CASSLSGQANEKLFF
v_call: TRBV7-9; clone_size: once; j_call: TRBJ2-5; d_call: -; cdr3_nt: TGTGCCAGCAGCTTAGTCGGCTTCCAAGAGACCCAGTACTTC; cdr3_aa: CASSLVGFQETQYF
v_call: TRBV9; clone_size: -; j_call: TRBJ2-3; d_call: TRBD2; cdr3_nt: TGTGCCAGCAGCTTAACGATAGCGGGAGACGACACAGATACGCAGTATTTT; cdr3_aa: CASSLTIAGDDTDTQYF
v_call: TRBV6-6; clone_size: few; j_call: TRBJ1-1; d_call: TRBD1; cdr3_nt: TGTGCCAGCAGTTCGACAGGGGGTAGGAGCACTGAAGCTTTCTTT; cdr3_aa: CASSSTGGRSTEAFF
v_call: TRBV2; clone_size: -; j_call: TRBJ2-2; d_call: -; cdr3_nt: TGTGCCGGGAGACAGATCCGCACCGGGGAGCTGTTTTTT; cdr3_aa: CAGRQIRTGELFF
v_call: TRBV6-6; clone_size: -; j_call: TRBJ2-1; d_call: -; cdr3_nt: TGTGCCAGCTACACTAAGGGGAGCGAGCAGTTCTTC; cdr3_aa: CASYTKGSEQFF
v_call: TRBV28; clone_size: -; j_call: TRBJ2-1; d_call: -; cdr3_nt: TGTGCCAGCCACGAACAGTTGGAGTTGGGCGGGCAGTTCTTC; cdr3_aa: CASHEQLELGGQFF
v_call: TRBV7-8; clone_size: -; j_call: TRBJ2-7; d_call: -; cdr3_nt: TGTGCCAGCAGCTTGTCGGAACAGGTAACATACGAGCAGTACTTC; cdr3_aa: CASSLSEQVTYEQYF
v_call: TRBV11-2; clone_size: once; j_call: TRBJ2-7; d_call: -; cdr3_nt: TGTGCCAGCAGCTCCGACCTGGACAGCTCCTACGAGCAGTACTTC; cdr3_aa: CASSSDLDSSYEQYF
v_call: TRBV5-4; clone_size: -; j_call: TRBJ2-1; d_call: -; cdr3_nt: TGTGCCAGCAGCTTAACCGGTCACTCCTACAATGAGCAGTTCTTC; cdr3_aa: CASSLTGHSYNEQFF
v_call: TRBV7-6; clone_size: -; j_call: TRBJ2-1; d_call: -; cdr3_nt: TGTGCCAGCAGCTTAGGCGCCGTTTTTGGTTTCGATGAGCAGTTCTTC; cdr3_aa: CASSLGAVFGFDEQFF
v_call: TRBV5-1; clone_size: -; j_call: TRBJ2-7; d_call: TRBD2; cdr3_nt: TGCGCCAGCAGCCCTGATTCGGGGGAGGGCCAGAACGAGCAGTACTTC; cdr3_aa: CASSPDSGEGQNEQYF